The rows below give T cell receptor beta chains drawn from one sample of a study of long-term antiretroviral therapy in people with HIV. Produced via immunoSEQ multiplex PCR; TCRdb's table is partial and in-frame only. The repertoire holds about 30,000 clones, with 80% to 90% as singletons. The sequenced sample was unsorted PBMCs, obtained approximately 5 years before starting antiretroviral therapy. The receptors were gathered from a man aged 50 to 60 with HIV. CDR3s include the opening cysteine and the closing phenylalanine or tryptophan. The D gene is left open where the match is weak. The listing skips clone size in some rows; elsewhere it reads once, few, many or a size class.

TRBJ1-2	TRBV7-9	.	TRBD1	CASSGLQGLQGYTF	TGTGCCAGCAGCGGCCTACAGGGGTTACAGGGCTACACCTTC
TRBJ2-4	TRBV18	once	.	CASSLGSGSGVRNIQYF	TGTGCCAGCTCACTCGGGTCGGGGTCAGGGGTGAGAAACATTCAGTACTTC
TRBJ1-1	TRBV7-6	.	.	CASSTEGRNTEAFF	TGTGCCAGCAGCACCGAGGGCAGGAACACTGAAGCTTTCTTT
TRBJ2-5	TRBV18	.	.	CASSPGLQETQYF	TGTGCCAGCTCACCTGGGCTTCAAGAGACCCAGTACTTC
TRBJ1-1	TRBV7-2	once	.	CASSLPKGSTEAFF	TGTGCCAGCAGCTTACCCAAAGGGAGCACTGAAGCTTTCTTT
TRBJ2-1	TRBV5-1	.	.	CASSQTGTEYNEQFF	TGCGCCAGCAGCCAGACCGGGACCGAGTACAATGAGCAGTTCTTC
TRBJ2-3	TRBV7-9	.	TRBD2	CASSLAGGFTDTQYF	TGTGCCAGCAGCTTAGCGGGGGGGTTCACAGATACGCAGTATTTT
TRBJ2-3	TRBV25-1	.	.	CASSEPGTVTQYF	TGTGCCAGCAGTGAGCCCGGAACGGTTACGCAGTATTTT
TRBJ2-4	TRBV13	.	.	CASSFPSKNIQYF	TGTGCCAGCAGCTTTCCTTCCAAAAACATTCAGTACTTC
TRBJ2-7	TRBV5-1	once	.	CASSLGDLSYEQYF	TGCGCCAGCAGCTTGGGGGACCTATCCTACGAGCAGTACTTC
TRBJ2-1	TRBV7-6	few	.	CASSLGSPALNEQFF	TGTGCCAGCAGCTTAGGATCTCCAGCGCTTAATGAGCAGTTCTTC